Below are 6 T cell receptor beta chains sequenced from a single sample in a study of beta chain features in type 1 diabetes. Findings and limits, study-wide: When Type 1 diabetes patients were examined, their TCRB CDR3s proved moderately but significantly shorter in all four CD4+ subsets.

What these receptors recognize is not known. As every portion of the isolated RNA was reverse transcribed, the sequencing read expressed TCRB transcripts. Sequencing used immunoSEQ multiplex PCR; TCRdb keeps in-frame clones, though not all of them. The sample contains around 600,000 clones, 9.5% to 15% of which appear only once. The source material was naive CD4+ T cells from blood. These receptors were collected from a man under 40 with type 1 diabetes.

This clone was seen more than once but under ten times. This chain links TRBV15 with TRBJ2-5, with D unclear. The CDR3 is 12 amino acids. In germline, CDR1 is LNHNV, CDR2 YYDKDF (reference sequence). V was shortened by 4 bases and J by 4 bases, with 7 bases between the two germline ends. The CDR3 loop reads CATSKGGETQYF. The CDR3, as DNA: TGTGCCACCAGCAAAGGCGGAGAGACCCAGTACTTC.

V usage is TRBV25-1 and J usage is TRBJ2-3; 11 positions match TRBD1. The CDR3 contains 15 residues. Germline assignment: CDR1 MGHDK and CDR2 SYGVNS. The J segment lost 5 bases and the V segment lost 6 bases, leaving 7 bases of the junction unmatched. The CDR3 DNA sequence: TGTGCCAGCAGATTTCCGGGACAGGGGGTAGATACGCAGTATTTT. Translated: CASRFPGQGVDTQYF. The full variable domain, in which reference TRBV25-1 and TRBJ2-3 provide the parts outside the CDR3, is EADIYQTPRYLVIGTGKKITLECSQTMGHDKMYWYQQDPGMELHLIHYSYGVNSTEKGDLSSESTVSRIRTEHFPLTLESARPSHTSQYLCASRFPGQGVDTQYFGPGTRLTVL.

This chain uses TRBV4-3 with TRBJ2-5, with D possibly being TRBD1 or TRBD2 (6 bases each). V was cut by 0 bases and J by 5 bases, with 16 bases left in between. In germline, CDR1 is LGHNA, CDR2 YSLEER. The CDR3 length is 16 residues. CDR3 nucleotides: TGCGCCAGCAGCCAAGAGGGTCCGGGGGCCGGGGAGACCCAGTACTTC. This translates into CASSQEGPGAGETQYF.

This chain joins TRBV28 and TRBJ1-3, with D maybe TRBD1 (5 bases). V lost 3 bases and J 0 bases, leaving 6 bases between the germline ends. The germline CDR1 and CDR2 sequences are MDHEN and SYDVKM. The CDR3 is made up of 14 amino acids. The CDR3 DNA follows: TGTGCCAGCAGTTTGGGGACCTCTGGAAACACCATATATTTT. Amino acid sequence: CASSLGTSGNTIYF. The whole variable domain, remainder taken from reference TRBV28 and TRBJ1-3, is DVKVTQSSRYLVKRTGEKVFLECVQDMDHENMFWYRQDPGLGLRLIYFSYDVKMKEKGDIPEGYSVSREKKERFSLILESASTNQTSMYLCASSLGTSGNTIYFGEGSWLTVV.

This clone was picked up a small number of times. The genes are TRBV19 and TRBJ2-5; 9 nucleotides align to TRBD2. The CDR3 has 15 amino acids. V shed 3 bases and J 5 bases; nucleotides not matched to a gene: 7. CDR1 is LNHDA, CDR2 SQIVND, per germline (reference sequence). CDR3 amino acids: CASSIGAGGWETQYF. In DNA, the CDR3 is TGTGCCAGTAGTATTGGAGCGGGGGGATGGGAGACCCAGTACTTC.

This clone was seen a few times. This chain connects TRBV6-5 to TRBJ1-6; a possible D gene is TRBD1 (5 bases). Trimming took off 2 bases at V and 7 bases at J, with 15 bases between the two ends. The CDR3 extends over 16 amino acids. Per the germline V gene, CDR1 is MNHEY and CDR2 is SVGAGI. The CDR3 sequence is CASSYRGRGGNSPLHF. CDR3 DNA sequence: TGTGCCAGCAGTTACAGGGGAAGGGGCGGGAATTCACCCCTCCACTTT.